Following are 14 T cell receptor beta chains from one sample sequenced in a study of T cell clonotyping in hematopoietic cell transplantation. Some clones are missing from TCRdb's copy, which holds only in-frame ones; the method was immunoSEQ multiplex PCR. The sample has approximately 2,000 clones; about 88% are singletons. Sequencing used peripheral blood mononuclear cells. These receptors all stem from a man in his forties in good health. Some clones in this sample may be carry-over from other donors' samples.

The rearrangement uses TRBV5-5 and TRBJ1-2, with TRBD1 as a possible D gene (5 bases). Germline CDR1 is SGHKS and CDR2 is YYEKEE (reference sequence). The length of the CDR3 is 14 residues. The ends were cut back, 5 bases at V and 10 bases at J, with 21 bases in the middle. The CDR3 nucleotides read TGTGCCAGCAGACCCGACAGCCTGGCGCGCGTCTACACCTTC. It translates to CASRPDSLARVYTF. The variable domain in full, with the rest retrieved from reference TRBV5-5 and TRBJ1-2, is DAGVTQSPTHLIKTRGQQVTLRCSPISGHKSVSWYQQVLGQGPQFIFQYYEKEERGRGNFPDRFSARQFPNYSSELNVNALLLGDSALYLCASRPDSLARVYTFGSGTRLTVV.

The chain couples TRBV4-3 to TRBJ2-2; tentatively, D is TRBD2 (5 bases). CDR1 is LGHNA and CDR2 is YSLEER in the germline V gene. The CDR3 extends over 14 amino acids. Trimming stripped 5 bases from V and 7 bases from J, with 14 bases between. CDR3 loop: CASSRRSRDGELFF. As DNA, the CDR3 is TGCGCCAGCAGCAGGAGGAGTAGAGACGGGGAGCTGTTTTTT.

The V call is TRBV10-3, the J call TRBJ1-1; D is possibly TRBD1 (6 bases). The germline gives CDR1 ENHRY, CDR2 SYGVKD. The CDR3 covers 13 residues. V dropped 9 bases and J dropped 0 bases, with 11 bases sitting between them. In nucleotides, the CDR3 is TGTGCCATGGCATGGGACATGAACACTGAAGCTTTCTTT. It specifies CAMAWDMNTEAFF.

This clone was recorded once. V is TRBV9 and J is TRBJ1-6, with TRBD1 as a possible D gene (5 bases). V was cut by 0 bases and J by 9 bases, with 13 bases left in between. From germline, CDR1 is SGDLS and CDR2 YYNGEE. The CDR3 contains 15 residues. Here the CDR3 DNA reads TGTGCCAGCAGCGTAGCCCCGGGGGTCTCTTCACCCCTCCACTTT. This gives the protein CASSVAPGVSSPLHF.

The chain joins TRBV7-2 to TRBJ2-1; 9 nucleotides align to TRBD1. In germline, CDR1 is SGHTA, CDR2 FQGNSA. The CDR3 extends over 15 amino acids. J was trimmed by 8 bases and V by 3 bases; bases with no gene match: 8. The CDR3 region has the DNA TGTGCCAGCAGCTTTACCGGGACAGGGTATTATGAGCAGTTCTTC. It yields the protein CASSFTGTGYYEQFF.

The chain carries TRBV27 and TRBJ1-6, with TRBD1 identical over 11 bases. V lost 6 bases, J lost 0 bases, and 4 bases stayed unmatched. Germline V gives CDR1 MNHEY, CDR2 SMNVEV (reference sequence). This CDR3 region has 17 residues. CDR3 protein: CASRRDRGTSYNSPLHF. CDR3 coding DNA: TGTGCCAGCAGACGGGACAGGGGGACCTCCTATAATTCACCCCTCCACTTT.

The chain joins TRBV6-5 to TRBJ1-3; D unresolved. V was pared by 0 bases and J by 4 bases, with 7 bases between. Germline values: CDR1 MNHEY, CDR2 SVGAGI. The CDR3 sequence is 14 residues long. This chain's CDR3 is CASSYSGEGNTIYF. The CDR3 bases are TGTGCCAGCAGTTACTCCGGGGAAGGAAACACCATATATTTT.

This rearrangement joins TRBV5-1 to TRBJ1-3; D is unclear. Trimming stripped 1 base from V and 0 bases from J, with 8 bases between. Germline V CDR1 and CDR2: SGHRS, YFSETQ. The CDR3 length is 15 residues. CDR3 sequence reads: CASSLSGASGNTIYF. In DNA, the CDR3 is TGCGCCAGCAGCTTGTCAGGAGCCTCTGGAAACACCATATATTTT.

The rearrangement joins TRBV30 to TRBJ1-1; 7 nucleotides agree with TRBD1. Trimming at V came to 4 bases and at J to 4 bases, leaving 9 bases not matched to a gene. This CDR3 is 14 amino acids long. Germline V gene sequence: CDR1 GTSNPN, CDR2 SVGIG (reference sequence). The DNA of the CDR3 is TGTGCCTGGAACAACAGGGGAGAGGCCACTGAAGCTTTCTTT. It yields the protein CAWNNRGEATEAFF. The variable domain in full, with the rest retrieved from reference TRBV30 and TRBJ1-1, is SQTIHQWPATLVQPVGSPLSLECTVEGTSNPNLYWYRQAAGRGLQLLFYSVGIGQISSEVPQNLSASRPQDRQFILSSKKLLLSDSGFYLCAWNNRGEATEAFFGQGTRLTVV.

This chain uses TRBV11-2 with TRBJ2-3, with 10 bases matching TRBD2. Looked up from germline, CDR1 is SGHAT and CDR2 is FQNNGV. This CDR3 spans 16 amino acids. Losses at the gene ends were 7 bases for V and 7 bases for J; bases not matched to a gene: 14. CDR3 bases: TGTGCCAGCACGCCCCTCGGACTAGCGGTAGGAAATACGCAGTATTTT. Its protein is CASTPLGLAVGNTQYF.

The V gene is TRBV11-2, the J gene TRBJ1-4; D gene unclear. CDR1 and CDR2 from the germline V gene are SGHAT and FQNNGV. Deletions cut 1 base from V and 8 bases from J, with 14 bases between. The CDR3 has 15 residues. The DNA of the CDR3 is TGTGCCAGCAGCTTAGGTCCACCTCCCCAGGAAAAACTGTTTTTT. Residues: CASSLGPPPQEKLFF.

This sequence joins TRBV11-3 and TRBJ2-5, with 8 bases that match TRBD1. The CDR3 runs 12 residues. Germline CDR1 reads SGHNT; CDR2 reads YENEEA. Losses at the gene ends were 6 bases for V and 5 bases for J; bases not matched to a gene: 2. CDR3 protein: CASSTGGETQYF. The CDR3 DNA sequence: TGTGCCAGCAGTACAGGGGGGGAGACCCAGTACTTC.

The J gene is TRBJ1-2, the V gene TRBV7-3; the match to TRBD1 covers 8 bases. Germline V gives CDR1 SGHTA, CDR2 FQGTGA. The CDR3 totals 15 residues. Losses at the gene ends were 5 bases for V and 2 bases for J; bases not matched to a gene: 7. CDR3 amino acids: CASSPEPGGNYGYTF. In nucleotides, the CDR3 is TGTGCCAGCAGCCCCGAGCCAGGGGGCAACTATGGCTACACCTTC.

This clone was observed once. This chain's CDR3 is CASGTGQWIETQYF. CDR3 nucleotide sequence: TGTGCCAGCGGGACCGGGCAGTGGATAGAGACCCAGTACTTC. The chain is built from TRBV25-1 and TRBJ2-5; D may correspond to TRBD1 or TRBD2 (5 bases each). Germline loops: CDR1 MGHDK, CDR2 SYGVNS. CDR3 length: 14 residues. Trimming removed 8 bases from V and 4 bases from J, with 17 bases in between.